The clone carrying this T cell receptor beta chain was picked up a small number of times. Its antigen is not known. These data originate in a study of OX40 agonist ivuxolimab in advanced cancers. Overall study: People in dose escalation had one of these cancers: hepatocellular carcinoma, melanoma, renal cell or head and neck cancer. Study observations and caveats: At doses 0.1 to 3.0 mg/kg, CD4+ and CD8+ clones expanded. The study did not work out the antigen specificity of the expanded peripheral T cells.

Germline V gene lookup returns CDR1 SGHTA and CDR2 FQGNSA. Trimming removed 6 bases at V and 0 bases at J, with 10 bases between. The CDR3 covers 14 residues. Sequenced by immunoSEQ multiplex PCR; TCRdb stores in-frame clones only, minus some. The repertoire holds approximately 67,000 clones, with around 83% as singletons. Patients were ineligible given autoimmune disease history or systemic immunosuppression. J is TRBJ2-3 and V is TRBV7-2; D assignment may be TRBD1 or TRBD2 (5 bases each). The sequence was obtained from an adult with an advanced solid tumor such as melanoma, head and neck, liver or kidney cancer. Sample: CD4+ or CD8+ T cells sorted from blood, taken in a trial of the OX40 agonist ivuxolimab. This CDR3 reads CASRPGRSTDTQYF. In DNA, the CDR3 is TGTGCCAGCAGACCGGGGCGAAGCACAGATACGCAGTATTTT.